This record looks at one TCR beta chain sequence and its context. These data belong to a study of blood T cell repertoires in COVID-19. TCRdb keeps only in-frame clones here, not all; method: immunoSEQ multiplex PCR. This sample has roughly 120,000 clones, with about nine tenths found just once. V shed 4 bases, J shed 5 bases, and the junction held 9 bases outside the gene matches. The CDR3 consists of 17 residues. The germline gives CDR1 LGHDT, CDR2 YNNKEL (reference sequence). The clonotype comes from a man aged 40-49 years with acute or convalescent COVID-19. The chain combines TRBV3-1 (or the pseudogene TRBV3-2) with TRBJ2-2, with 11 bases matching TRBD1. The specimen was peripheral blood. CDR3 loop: CASSPPGQGARTGELFF. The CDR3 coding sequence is TGTGCCAGCAGCCCCCCCGGACAGGGGGCGCGGACCGGGGAGCTGTTTTTT.